These 15 T cell receptor beta chains originate from one sample sequenced in a study of CD8 T cells in ankylosing spondylitis. Each CDR3 protein gets one entry after TCRdb re-called the 5' RACE reads with MiXCR. Here the sample spans about 540,000 distinct CDR3 sequences, 9.5% to 15% being singletons. No cognate antigen is known for these TCRs. Study results and limitations: What appeared characteristic of ankylosing spondylitis blood was a TCR beta motif of seven to nine highly homologous variants.

Sequences were obtained from blood, either unsorted or a sorted T cell fraction (not recorded which). Receptors were obtained from a male donor with ankylosing spondylitis.

This clonotype was picked up a small number of times. J is TRBJ1-3 and V is TRBV19, with D hard to call. The germline V gene encodes CDR1 LNHDA and CDR2 SQIVND (reference sequence). The V gene lost 7 bases and the J gene lost 7 bases, with 17 bases spanning the gap. The CDR3 is 14 residues long. As DNA, the CDR3 is TGTGCCAGTAATTCCCCGGGTTCTTCGAACACCATATATTTT. Its protein is CASNSPGSSNTIYF.

This clonotype has at least ten counts. J is TRBJ2-2 and V is TRBV2; no clear D gene. Trimming took 2 bases from V and 6 from J, leaving 1 base between them. The CDR3 totals 11 residues. The germline CDR1 and CDR2 sequences are SNHLY and FYNNEI. CDR3 sequence reads: CASSEPGELFF. In nucleotides, the CDR3 is TGTGCCAGCAGTGAACCCGGGGAGCTGTTTTTT.

The chain carries TRBV3-1 and TRBJ2-7, with 8 bases lining up with TRBD2. The CDR3 is made up of 16 amino acids. Trimming cost V 0 bases and J 7 bases; bases outside gene matches: 11. The germline V gene has CDR1 LGHDT and CDR2 YNNKEL (reference sequence). CDR3 DNA: TGTGCCAGCAGCCAAGAGGTAGCGGGGCCGTTAGTAGAGCAGTACTTC. Its translation is CASSQEVAGPLVEQYF.

V usage is TRBV5-1 and J usage is TRBJ2-3; the match to TRBD1 covers 7 bases. CDR1 and CDR2 (germline): SGHRS, YFSETQ. V was pared by 4 bases and J by 0 bases, with 5 bases of the junction left unmatched. The CDR3 spans 15 residues. The CDR3 reads CASSPGTASTDTQYF. The DNA of the CDR3 is TGCGCCAGCAGCCCAGGGACAGCTAGCACAGATACGCAGTATTTT.

The chain uses TRBV4-1 and TRBJ2-3; D not certain. Trimming pared 3 bases from V and 4 bases from J, leaving 11 bases between. Germline V gene sequence: CDR1 MGHRA, CDR2 YSYEKL. The CDR3 sequence is 14 residues long. The CDR3 loop is CASSQGLAADTQYF. CDR3 nucleotides: TGCGCCAGCAGCCAGGGTCTCGCGGCAGATACGCAGTATTTT.

This clonotype was detected a few times. The chain uses TRBV11-2 and TRBJ2-1; 9 bases fit TRBD2. Trimming removed 4 bases from V and 15 bases from J; junction bases left unmatched: 19. The CDR3 has 16 residues. The germline V gene has CDR1 SGHAT and CDR2 FQNNGV. The CDR3 DNA sequence: TGTGCCAGCAGCTCCGGGGGTCTCCTTAGCGGGAGCCCGCGGTTCTTC. This codes for CASSSGGLLSGSPRFF.

This clonotype was counted many times. The V gene is TRBV12-3 or TRBV12-4, the J gene TRBJ1-1; D not certain. The CDR3 covers 13 residues. The V and J ends lost 2 bases and 0 bases respectively, with 4 bases between them. CDR3 sequence: CASSLSVNTEAFF. The CDR3 DNA follows: TGTGCCAGCAGTTTATCAGTGAACACTGAAGCTTTCTTT.

In nucleotides, the CDR3 is TGCGCCAGCAGCCGGGACAGCGCAAATGAAAAACTGTTTTTT. Translated: CASSRDSANEKLFF. The rearrangement links TRBV5-1 to TRBJ1-4, with 7 bases that match TRBD1. Looked up from germline, CDR1 is SGHRS and CDR2 is YFSETQ. The CDR3 runs to 14 residues. V lost 4 bases to trimming and J lost 5 bases; unmatched junction nucleotides: 5.

This rearrangement joins TRBV3-1 to TRBJ2-2; D uncertain. CDR3 length: 16 amino acids. From germline, CDR1 is LGHDT and CDR2 YNNKEL (reference sequence). V gave up 3 bases and J gave up 3 bases, with 14 bases separating them. The CDR3 DNA follows: TGTGCCAGCAGCCAGATCCCCGAATCTTACACCGGGGAGCTGTTTTTT. Translating gives CASSQIPESYTGELFF.

The V and J genes are TRBV2 and TRBJ1-4; the D gene is possibly TRBD1 (6 bases). CDR1 is SNHLY, CDR2 FYNNEI, per germline. V gave up 6 bases and J gave up 8 bases, with 13 bases separating them. The CDR3 is 13 residues long. CDR3 region: CASRGGGKEKLFF. CDR3 coding DNA: TGTGCCAGCAGGGGTGGGGGCAAGGAAAAACTGTTTTTT.

The gene calls are TRBV20-1 and TRBJ2-7, with 7 bases matching TRBD1. CDR1 is DFQATT, CDR2 SNEGSKA, per germline (reference sequence). The CDR3 has 15 amino acids. V was clipped by 1 base and J by 4 bases; unmatched bases: 10. The CDR3 loop reads CSARAIRDSVYEQYF. Here the CDR3 DNA reads TGCAGTGCTAGAGCTATACGGGACAGCGTATACGAGCAGTACTTC.

This clonotype was counted many times. The chain carries TRBV29-1 and TRBJ2-1; TRBD2 matches at 10 bases. J gave up 8 bases and V 4 bases, and 8 bases lay outside the gene matches. CDR1 is SQVTM and CDR2 is ANQGSEA in the germline V gene. The CDR3 contains 14 residues. Here the CDR3 reads CSVVPSGRGDEQFF. CDR3 DNA: TGCAGCGTTGTACCCAGCGGGAGGGGGGATGAGCAGTTCTTC.

This clonotype was seen a single time. Here the CDR3 DNA reads TGCGCCAGCAGCCCCGCGGGAGGCGGCGTTGGTGGCTACACCTTC. Its translation: CASSPAGGGVGGYTF. The rearrangement uses TRBV5-1 and TRBJ1-2; D is uncertain. The V end was cut by 4 bases, the J end by 7 bases, with 20 bases between. The CDR3 sequence is 15 residues long. Germline V CDR1 and CDR2: SGHRS, YFSETQ. The full variable domain, with the rest looked up from reference TRBV5-1 and TRBJ1-2, is KAGVTQTPRYLIKTRGQQVTLSCSPISGHRSVSWYQQTPGQGLQFLFEYFSETQRNKGNFPGRFSGRQFSNSRSEMNVSTLELGDSALYLCASSPAGGGVGGYTFGSGTRLTVV.

This clonotype was observed a handful of times. This chain connects TRBV15 to TRBJ2-5; 9 bases are a match to TRBD2. Germline values: CDR1 LNHNV, CDR2 YYDKDF (reference sequence). The CDR3 consists of 19 residues. J lost 5 bases, V lost 0 bases, and 16 bases had no gene match. The CDR3 DNA reads as TGTGCCACCAGCAGAGATCCACTAGCGGGCGTTGTAAGGGCGGAGACCCAGTACTTC. Its protein product is CATSRDPLAGVVRAETQYF. The full variable domain, rest sourced from reference TRBV15 and TRBJ2-5, is DAMVIQNPRYQVTQFGKPVTLSCSQTLNHNVMYWYQQKSSQAPKLLFHYYDKDFNNEADTPDNFQSRRPNTSFCFLDIRSPGLGDTAMYLCATSRDPLAGVVRAETQYFGPGTRLLVL.

This clonotype was picked up a small number of times. The chain recombines TRBV10-1 with TRBJ2-3; D may be TRBD2 (6 bases). The V end lost 1 base, the J end lost 2 bases, and 19 bases lay between the germline ends. The length of the CDR3 is 18 residues. Germline CDR1 and CDR2: WNHNN and SYGVQD (reference sequence). CDR3 loop: CASSEWSLALDHTDTQYF. The CDR3 DNA is TGCGCCAGCAGTGAGTGGTCTCTAGCGTTGGATCACACAGATACGCAGTATTTT.